Listed below are T cell receptor beta chains from one sample, sequenced in a study of vaccination effects on CD4 cells after COVID-19. Their cognate antigens are unknown. Sequencing used immunoSEQ multiplex PCR; TCRdb keeps in-frame clones, though not all of them. The sample holds just over 55,000 clones; approximately 80% are singletons and the top ten take about 4.4%. The material was CD4+ T cells from PBMCs cultured without peptide, obtained after COVID-19 vaccination. These receptors originate from a human donor who received a COVID-19 vaccine. Both conserved end residues are part of each CDR3. Each record gives: D gene, J gene, V gene, clone size, CDR3 DNA, CDR3 protein. A D gene is named only where the DNA matches it firmly. The listing skips clone size in some rows; elsewhere it reads once, few, many or a size class.

TRBD1	TRBJ1-5	TRBV19	-	TGTGCCAGTAGGGTGACAGGGGGAAGCAATCAGCCCCAGCATTTT	CASRVTGGSNQPQHF
TRBD1	TRBJ1-1	TRBV28	-	TGTGCCAGCAGTCAGGGGGCGCGGACTGAAGCTTTCTTT	CASSQGARTEAFF
-	TRBJ2-7	TRBV28	few	TGTGCCAGCGGGACTTTGTCTCCCTTGTACGAGCAGTACTTC	CASGTLSPLYEQYF
TRBD2	TRBJ2-4	TRBV27	-	TGTGCCAGCAGTTTAGGTCTAGCGGGAGGGTTAGCCAAAAACATTCAGTACTTC	CASSLGLAGGLAKNIQYF
TRBD2	TRBJ2-3	TRBV3-1/TRBV3-2	-	TGTGCCAGCAGCCCGACTAGCGGTTCCACAGATACGCAGTATTTT	CASSPTSGSTDTQYF
TRBD2	TRBJ2-7	TRBV7-3	-	TGTGCCAGCAGCTTGGGAGTAGCGGGGGATTACGAGCAGTACTTC	CASSLGVAGDYEQYF
-	TRBJ2-3	TRBV30	-	TGTGCCTGGAGTCGGGCCCACACAGATACGCAGTATTTT	CAWSRAHTDTQYF
TRBD1	TRBJ2-7	TRBV19	-	TGTGCCAGTAGTATGGACAGGTACTACGAGCAGTACTTC	CASSMDRYYEQYF
-	TRBJ2-1	TRBV28	once	TGTGCCAGTACCGGTCCTGCGGACATTGAGCAGTTCTTC	CASTGPADIEQFF
-	TRBJ1-4	TRBV3-1/TRBV3-2	-	TGTGCCAGCACCCTTGGGGGGGTAGGTAATGAAAAACTGTTTTTT	CASTLGGVGNEKLFF
-	TRBJ1-2	TRBV28	few	TGTGCCAGCAGTTTATGGCGCGGACGGCTAGACCACTACAACTATGGCTACACCTTC	CASSLWRGRLDHYNYGYTF
TRBD2	TRBJ2-1	TRBV7-8	-	TGTGCCAGCAGCTTTTGGGAGACTAGCGGGAGATCTCCGATTATCAATGAGCAGTTCTTC	CASSFWETSGRSPIINEQFF
-	TRBJ1-6	TRBV5-1	medium-sized	TGCGCCAGCAGCCCACAGGGATCGGGTTCACCCCTCCACTTT	CASSPQGSGSPLHF
TRBD1	TRBJ1-2	TRBV28	-	TGTGCCAGCAGTCCCTTGGGACAGGGTAACTATGGCTACACCTTC	CASSPLGQGNYGYTF
TRBD2	TRBJ2-1	TRBV20-1	-	TGCAGTGCTAGTGGGCTAGCGGGGGGGCCGGTAACTGAGCAGTTCTTC	CSASGLAGGPVTEQFF
TRBD1	TRBJ1-1	TRBV5-1	-	TGCGCCAGCAGCACCCTACAGGGGGCTGAAGCTTTCTTT	CASSTLQGAEAFF
TRBD1	TRBJ2-1	TRBV6-4	-	TGTGCCAGCAGCCCGACCGGGACAGGGGCCAATGAGCAGTTCTTC	CASSPTGTGANEQFF
TRBD2	TRBJ2-1	TRBV4-1	-	TGCGCCAGCAGCCGCGTGGTAGCGGGCTACAATGAGCAGTTCTTC	CASSRVVAGYNEQFF
-	TRBJ1-1	TRBV28	-	TGTGCCAGCACGCCGAGTAGAGGGGTAGGGCCGAACACTGAAGCTTTCTTT	CASTPSRGVGPNTEAFF
TRBD2	TRBJ2-7	TRBV7-2	-	TGTGCCAGCAGCTTAGCGCCCACTAGCGGACTGGACGAGCAGTACTTC	CASSLAPTSGLDEQYF
TRBD2	TRBJ2-7	TRBV5-4	-	TGTGCCAGCAGCTTGGACGGAGGGCTAGCGGGAGTAGGAGAGCAGTACTTC	CASSLDGGLAGVGEQYF
-	TRBJ1-1	TRBV19	-	TGTGCCAGTATGAAAGAGGGATGGAGCACTGAAGCTTTCTTT	CASMKEGWSTEAFF
-	TRBJ1-1	TRBV3-1/TRBV3-2	-	TGTGCCAGCAGCCAACCAGGGAGAGTGAACACTGAAGCTTTCTTT	CASSQPGRVNTEAFF
-	TRBJ2-5	TRBV6-5	-	TGTGCCAGTTCAGCAGGGGCTTTTGAGACCCAGTACTTC	CASSAGAFETQYF
-	TRBJ2-1	TRBV27	-	TGTGCCAGCAGCCGGGGGCGAACCTACAATGAGCAGTTCTTC	CASSRGRTYNEQFF
-	TRBJ1-1	TRBV11-2	-	TGTGCCAGCAGCTTAGGGGCTGGGAACACTGAAGCTTTCTTT	CASSLGAGNTEAFF
-	TRBJ1-3	TRBV28	-	TGTGCCAGCAGCCCCGCGGGGGGCGTGGGTGGAAACACCATATATTTT	CASSPAGGVGGNTIYF
-	TRBJ1-2	TRBV3-1/TRBV3-2	-	TGTGCCAGCAGCCAAATCAGCAGGGGCGCAGGCTACACCTTC	CASSQISRGAGYTF
-	TRBJ1-2	TRBV6-5	-	TGTGCCAGCGGACCGGAGACTTATGGCTACACCTTC	CASGPETYGYTF
-	TRBJ2-6	TRBV2	-	TGTGCCAGACGAGGAGAAGGACACTTGACTTTC	CARRGEGHLTF
-	TRBJ1-2	TRBV4-1	few	TGCGCCAGCAGGAAAGGGGTCCTGGGGGAAAGGGGCTACACCTTC	CASRKGVLGERGYTF
TRBD2	TRBJ2-1	TRBV20-1	-	TGCAGTGCTAGTATTGGGACTAGCGGTTACAATGAGCAGTTCTTC	CSASIGTSGYNEQFF
-	TRBJ1-1	TRBV24-1	-	TGTGCCACCAGTGATTTTCGATTGGATCGTGGCACTGAAGCTTTCTTT	CATSDFRLDRGTEAFF
-	TRBJ1-1	TRBV19	few	TGTGCCAGTAGTCCCCGAGGGGGCACTGAAGCTTTCTTT	CASSPRGGTEAFF
TRBD1	TRBJ1-1	TRBV28	-	TGTGCCAGCAGTTTCTCCGGACAGGCGAGAACCACTGAAGCTTTCTTT	CASSFSGQARTTEAFF
-	TRBJ1-2	TRBV6-5	-	TGTGCCAGCACTATCCGTCAGGGGTCCTATGGCTACACCTTC	CASTIRQGSYGYTF
TRBD1	TRBJ1-5	TRBV6-6	-	TGTGCCAGCAGTTACCCGGGACAGGTTAGCAATCAGCCCCAGCATTTT	CASSYPGQVSNQPQHF
-	TRBJ1-2	TRBV7-2	-	TGTGCCAGCAGCCAATTTAGGGAGTCGGAAGGCTACACCTTC	CASSQFRESEGYTF
TRBD1	TRBJ2-3	TRBV5-1	-	TGCGCCAGCAGCTTGGGGGACAGGGATCCAGATACGCAGTATTTT	CASSLGDRDPDTQYF
-	TRBJ2-6	TRBV19	once	TGTGCCAGTAGTATTAAAGCGGCTGGGGCCAACGTCCTGACTTTC	CASSIKAAGANVLTF
-	TRBJ2-2	TRBV6-5	few	TGTGCCAGCAATCCAGGGGTGACGGCCGGGGAGCTGTTTTTT	CASNPGVTAGELFF
-	TRBJ1-6	TRBV11-2	few	TGTGCCAGCAGCTTATTAGATTTCAATTCACCCCTCCACTTT	CASSLLDFNSPLHF
-	TRBJ2-7	TRBV18	-	TGTGCCAGCTCACCCGCAGGGAGAGACGAGCAGTACTTC	CASSPAGRDEQYF
TRBD1	TRBJ1-2	TRBV19	few	TGTGCCAGTAGTGCCGGGACAGGGGGCGCCTATGGCTACACCTTC	CASSAGTGGAYGYTF
TRBD1	TRBJ1-1	TRBV3-1/TRBV3-2	-	TGTGCCAGCAGCCGAGGACAGGGGGCGGTTACTGAAGCTTTCTTT	CASSRGQGAVTEAFF
TRBD1	TRBJ2-5	TRBV3-1/TRBV3-2	-	TGTGCCAGCAGCCCGGGACAGGGGTCGAGGGTGCCCCAGTACTTC	CASSPGQGSRVPQYF
TRBD1	TRBJ2-7	TRBV29-1	-	TGCAGCGTCGCGAGACAGGGGATTGGCTACGAGCAGTACTTC	CSVARQGIGYEQYF
TRBD2	TRBJ2-7	TRBV30	-	TGTGCCTGGAGGGGGGCCGTGGCTAGCGGGGCCTACGAGCAGTACTTC	CAWRGAVASGAYEQYF